The sequence of this T cell receptor (beta chain) was determined in a study of blood T cell repertoires in COVID-19. As for the study in general: Two negative PCRs, clearance, or symptom resolution had been documented for recovered Cohort 3 donors. PBMCs, B-cell-depleted T cells, or T cells were the source of the cDNA or gDNA that made up the material.

TCRdb keeps only in-frame clones here, not all; method: immunoSEQ multiplex PCR. The data hold 400,000 or so clones, with 70% to 90% observed a single time. The CDR3 is 13 amino acids. Germline values: CDR1 ENHRY, CDR2 SYGVKD. V trimming: 0 bases; J trimming: 12 bases; junction bases outside the gene matches: 4. Ages ranged from about 18 to 90 years, with residence in about 24 US areas. Cohort allocation depended upon clinical history that participants reported. The source material was PBMCs or T cells enriched from blood (not recorded which). The clonotype originates from a man aged 35 to 55 in a cohort exposed to, infected with or recovered from COVID-19 (not recorded which). The chain uses TRBV10-3 and TRBJ2-1; TRBD1 matches at 8 bases. The DNA of the CDR3 is TGTGCCATCAGTGAGTCCGGACAGGGTAGGCAGTTCTTC. Encoded protein: CAISESGQGRQFF.